Shown below are 14 T cell receptor beta chains from a single sample sequenced in a study of human T cells and chemical hapten exposure. TCRdb re-called the RACE reads through MiXCR, storing one row per CDR3 protein. The sample contains about 190,000 distinct CDR3 sequences, approximately 24% of which appear only once. Time point specified: patch test 3, about 24 weeks after DPC sensitization. The treatment denotes: therapeutic diphenylcyclopropenone sensitization with weekly scalp DPC. Here the sequenced sample was whole blood, taken in connection with sensitization to the hapten diphenylcyclopropenone (DPC). These receptors all stem from a woman between 40 and 50 years old with alopecia areata. Some clones in this sample may be carry-over from other donors' samples.

The CDR3 nucleotides are TGTGCCAGCATTCCCCGAGACAGGGTAAATCCTGAAGCTTTCTTT. Translated, it gives CASIPRDRVNPEAFF. The rearrangement uses TRBV27 and TRBJ1-1; 7 bases are shared with TRBD1. The V and J ends lost 7 bases and 6 bases, in that order; junction bases with no gene match: 14. CDR1 is MNHEY and CDR2 is SMNVEV in the germline V gene (reference sequence). CDR3 length equals 15 residues.

Points on this clonotype: A read error may produce the germline difference seen at one junction end. The genes are TRBV6-5 and TRBJ1-2, with D possibly being TRBD1 (5 bases). This CDR3 has 13 amino acids. The germline V gene encodes CDR1 MNHEY and CDR2 SVGAGI. CDR3 region: CASSPTVPYGYNF. CDR3 DNA: TGTGCCAGCAGTCCGACAGTTCCTTATGGCTACAACTTC.

This clonotype has ten or more counts. The chain combines TRBV15 with TRBJ2-1; D gene ambiguous. CDR1 is LNHNV, CDR2 YYDKDF, per germline (reference sequence). V dropped 0 bases and J dropped 3 bases, with 9 bases sitting between them. CDR3 length: 15 residues. CDR3 sequence: CATSRDAQLYNEQFF. CDR3 nucleotides: TGTGCCACCAGCAGAGATGCCCAGCTCTACAATGAGCAGTTCTTC. The whole variable domain, remainder taken from reference TRBV15 and TRBJ2-1, is DAMVIQNPRYQVTQFGKPVTLSCSQTLNHNVMYWYQQKSSQAPKLLFHYYDKDFNNEADTPDNFQSRRPNTSFCFLDIRSPGLGDTAMYLCATSRDAQLYNEQFFGPGTRLTVL.

This clonotype was picked up one time. The gene calls are TRBV12-3 or TRBV12-4 and TRBJ2-7; D may correspond to TRBD1 or TRBD2 (5 bases each). V lost 5 bases to trimming and J lost 6 bases, with 14 bases between them. The CDR3 is 13 residues long. The CDR3 region is CASSRDGFGEQYF. CDR3 sequence (DNA): TGTGCCAGCAGTCGGGACGGTTTTGGCGAGCAGTACTTC.

This chain joins TRBV10-3 and TRBJ1-6, with D perhaps TRBD1 (5 bases). The CDR3 loop spans 14 amino acids. Germline V gene sequence: CDR1 ENHRY, CDR2 SYGVKD. The V end was cut by 0 bases, the J end by 14 bases, with 14 bases between. The CDR3 DNA reads TGTGCCATCAGTGAGTCGCGGGGCTCTAGGGCCCTCCACTTT. It codes for CAISESRGSRALHF.

This clonotype was counted many times. This chain connects TRBV29-1 to TRBJ2-1; D ambiguous. V lost 7 bases, J lost 7 bases, and 8 bases lay in between. The CDR3 has 10 residues. Germline V gene data show CDR1 as SQVTM and CDR2 as ANQGSEA. The CDR3, as DNA: TGCAGCGCGAAAGTTAATGAGCAGTTCTTC. Translated, it gives CSAKVNEQFF.

V is TRBV20-1 and J is TRBJ2-5, with D possibly being TRBD1 or TRBD2 (5 bases each). This CDR3 comprises 13 residues. The germline V gene has CDR1 DFQATT and CDR2 SNEGSKA (reference sequence). V lost 6 bases to trimming and J lost 7 bases, with 18 bases between them. This CDR3 is CSATLGPHGTQYF. In DNA form, the CDR3 reads TGCAGTGCCACCCTGGGACCACACGGGACCCAGTACTTC.

J is TRBJ2-1 and V is TRBV28; a possible D gene is TRBD2 (6 bases). The CDR3 covers 14 residues. Trimming removed 4 bases at V and 1 base at J, with 8 bases between. CDR1 and CDR2 from the germline V gene are MDHEN and SYDVKM. The DNA of the CDR3 is TGTGCCAGCAGTTCGGCGGGATCCTACAATGAGCAGTTCTTC. Its translation: CASSSAGSYNEQFF. The full variable domain, with the rest looked up from reference TRBV28 and TRBJ2-1, is DVKVTQSSRYLVKRTGEKVFLECVQDMDHENMFWYRQDPGLGLRLIYFSYDVKMKEKGDIPEGYSVSREKKERFSLILESASTNQTSMYLCASSSAGSYNEQFFGPGTRLTVL.

The chain carries TRBV7-2 and TRBJ1-5, with D tentatively TRBD1 (5 bases). The CDR3 sequence is 15 residues long. Germline loops: CDR1 SGHTA, CDR2 FQGNSA. The V end lost 5 bases, the J end lost 1 base, and 12 bases lay between the germline ends. This chain's CDR3 is CASSLGVVSNQPQHF. CDR3 coding DNA: TGTGCCAGCAGCCTGGGGGTGGTGAGCAATCAGCCCCAGCATTTT.

This clonotype was seen only a few times. The chain carries TRBV28 and TRBJ2-1; D call uncertain. V lost 6 bases to trimming and J lost 5 bases, with 17 bases between them. CDR3 length: 15 residues. Germline V gene lookup returns CDR1 MDHEN and CDR2 SYDVKM. The chain's CDR3 is CASRPLSSYHNEQFF. Here the CDR3 DNA reads TGTGCCAGCAGACCATTGTCCTCCTACCACAATGAGCAGTTCTTC.

V and J are TRBV5-1 and TRBJ1-4; possibly TRBD1 for D (5 bases). Trimming removed 0 bases from V and 8 bases from J, with 14 bases in between. Germline CDR1 and CDR2: SGHRS and YFSETQ. The CDR3 runs to 15 residues. The CDR3 nucleotides are TGCGCCAGCAGCTTGGAAGGGACCACGGGGGAAAAACTGTTTTTT. Its translation is CASSLEGTTGEKLFF.

This rearrangement joins TRBV20-1 to TRBJ2-7, with D tentatively TRBD2 (5 bases). The V gene's germline CDR1 is DFQATT and CDR2 SNEGSKA (reference sequence). The CDR3 is made up of 14 amino acids. The V and J ends lost 5 bases and 9 bases respectively, with 23 bases between them. CDR3 amino acids: CSAESYDRGRGQYF. The CDR3 bases are TGCAGTGCTGAGAGCTACGATAGAGGACGGGGGCAGTACTTC.

This rearrangement joins TRBV4-3 to TRBJ1-4, with D perhaps TRBD1 (6 bases). The V end was cut by 0 bases, the J end by 0 bases, with 20 bases between. The CDR3 has 20 amino acids. In germline, CDR1 is LGHNA, CDR2 YSLEER. In DNA form, the CDR3 reads TGCGCCAGCAGCCAAGAGGCGATTGTCCGGGGGCGAACAACTAATGAAAAACTGTTTTTT. Translation: CASSQEAIVRGRTTNEKLFF.

This clonotype has only a few counts. This chain uses TRBV6-2 or TRBV6-3 with TRBJ2-2; a weak D match, TRBD2 (6 bases). CDR3 size: 14 residues. The V and J ends lost 5 bases and 3 bases respectively, with 10 bases between them. Germline CDR1 MNHEY, CDR2 SVGEGT. CDR3: CASSQDYYTGELFF. DNA of the CDR3: TGTGCCAGCAGTCAGGACTACTACACCGGGGAGCTGTTTTTT.